The sequence of this T cell receptor (beta chain) was determined in a study of T cell responses to AZD1222 COVID-19 vaccine. Here immunoSEQ multiplex PCR was the method, and the copy in TCRdb shows in-frame clones only, minus some. The repertoire holds about 180,000 clones, with 90% as singletons. Whole-study findings and limits: Nearly half of spike-specific TCRs reportedly target variant regions that are unmutated in the B.1.351 and B.1.1.7 variants. Recipients of AZD1222 seropositive at baseline numbered only 5 or 6. Clonal diversity may have been underestimated in mostly white British donors. Spike-wide coverage was observed for vaccine-associated CD4 TCRs, with dominant responses at 160-218 and 743-854.

Germline V gives CDR1 SGHRS, CDR2 YFSETQ. The CDR3 contains 14 residues. Germline trimming cut 6 bases from V and 6 bases from J; bases unmatched to any gene: 10. Remarks on this clone: Its antigen is undetermined.

The source material was peripheral blood, sampled 28 days after the second dose of the MenACWY control vaccine. The sequence came from an adult who received the MenACWY meningococcal vaccine as a control. The chain has TRBV5-1 and TRBJ2-7; TRBD1 aligns across 9 bases. CDR3 sequence: CASTRQGELSEQYF. The CDR3 DNA is TGCGCCAGCACGCGACAGGGGGAGTTATCCGAGCAGTACTTC.